The 5 T cell receptor beta chains below were found in one sample sequenced in a study of identical twins' blood T cells. Via MiXCR, TCRdb re-called the 5' RACE reads, giving one row per CDR3 protein. The sample contains fewer than 450,000 distinct CDR3 sequences, over 25% of which appear only once. The sample taken for sequencing was PBMCs. The receptors derive from a woman aged 18-55 years in good health.

Ten or more counts support this clonotype. The chain couples TRBV2 to TRBJ2-2; D is ambiguous. The CDR3 sequence is 12 residues long. Per germline, CDR1 SNHLY and CDR2 FYNNEI. V was clipped by 7 bases and J by 10 bases, with 13 bases between them. CDR3: CASKPEAAELFF. The CDR3 bases are TGTGCCAGCAAGCCAGAAGCAGCGGAGCTGTTTTTT.

The chain recombines TRBV9 with TRBJ1-1; tentatively, D is TRBD1 (6 bases). CDR1 is SGDLS, CDR2 YYNGEE, per germline. Between the trimmed V and J ends, which lost 3 bases and 0 bases, there was a span of 12 bases. This CDR3 has 15 amino acids. The CDR3 bases are TGTGCCAGCAGCGGAATACAGGGCTTGAACACTGAAGCTTTCTTT. Protein: CASSGIQGLNTEAFF. Combining the CDR3 with reference TRBV9 and TRBJ1-1 gives the whole variable domain DSGVTQTPKHLITATGQRVTLRCSPRSGDLSVYWYQQSLDQGLQFLIQYYNGEERAKGNILERFSAQQFPDLHSELNLSSLELGDSALYFCASSGIQGLNTEAFFGQGTRLTVV.

In the case of this clonotype: A much more abundant neighbour one base away suggests this may be a read error. The V call is TRBV12-3 or TRBV12-4, the J call TRBJ2-3; D could derive from TRBD1 or TRBD2 (5 bases each). The CDR3 is 14 residues long. CDR3 DNA: TGTGCCAGCAGTCCCTTCTCGGGGCTGGATACGCAGTGTTTT. Its protein product is CASSPFSGLDTQCF.

The V call is TRBV6-5, the J call TRBJ2-1, with D possibly matching TRBD2 (6 bases). Trimming shortened V by 2 bases and J by 6 bases, and 14 bases separated the two germline ends. CDR3 length: 15 residues. The germline V gene encodes CDR1 MNHEY and CDR2 SVGAGI. This CDR3 reads CASSYVAVVGNEQFF. The CDR3 nucleotides are TGTGCCAGCAGTTACGTAGCGGTAGTCGGCAATGAGCAGTTCTTC.

Concerning this clonotype: The conserved phenylalanine or tryptophan normally closing the CDR3 is absent here, so this likely arose from a read error. The genes are TRBV11-2 and TRBJ1-1; TRBD1 might be the D (6 bases). The CDR3 consists of 13 residues. With 5 bases removed from V and 2 bases from J, the gap between germline ends came to 9 bases. CDR1 and CDR2 from the germline V gene are SGHAT and FQNNGV. This CDR3 reads CASSRQENTEAFC. CDR3 sequence (DNA): TGTGCCAGCAGCCGACAGGAAAACACTGAAGCTTTCTGT.